The present T cell receptor (beta chain) was sequenced within a study of shared clonotypes between healthy human individuals. About the study: Serving as donors were a couple of women and a few men, whose ages spanned 18 to 49.

Donors comprised only Caucasian adults living in Nashville, Tennessee. Points on this clone: As yet, its antigen is unknown.

The CDR3 is 13 residues long. CDR1 and CDR2 from the germline V gene are MNHNS and SASEGT. The V and J ends lost 10 bases and 5 bases, in that order; junction bases with no gene match: 7. Study-wide results and caveats: In general, naive subsets displayed greater estimated richness than memory subsets did.

Generated by immunoSEQ multiplex PCR, the TCRdb table keeps only in-frame clones and is missing some. The repertoire includes about 2.5 million clones, roughly 92% of them detected once, and 0.3% to 0.4% sits in the top ten. The chain employs TRBV6-1 and TRBJ1-5; 8 bases agree with TRBD1. Sequencing was carried out using naive CD4+ T cells from PBMCs. Documented subset: CD45RA+ positively selected. This receptor was obtained from a man younger than 30 in good health. Some clones in this sample may be carry-over from other donors' samples. CDR3: CANGQGPDQPQHF. CDR3 coding DNA: TGTGCCAACGGACAGGGCCCCGATCAGCCCCAGCATTTT.